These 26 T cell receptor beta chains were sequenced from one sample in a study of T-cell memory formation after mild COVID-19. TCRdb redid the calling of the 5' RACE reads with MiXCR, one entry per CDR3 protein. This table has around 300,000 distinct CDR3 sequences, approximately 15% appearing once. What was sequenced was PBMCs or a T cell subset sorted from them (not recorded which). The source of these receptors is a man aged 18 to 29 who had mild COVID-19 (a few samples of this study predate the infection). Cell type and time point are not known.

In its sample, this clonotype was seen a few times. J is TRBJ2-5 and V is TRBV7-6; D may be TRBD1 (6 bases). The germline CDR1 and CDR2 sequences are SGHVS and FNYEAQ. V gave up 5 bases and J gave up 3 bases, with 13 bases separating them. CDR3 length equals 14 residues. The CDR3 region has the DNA TGTGCCAGCAGCAGCTCGAGGACAGAAGAGACCCAGTACTTC. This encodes CASSSSRTEETQYF. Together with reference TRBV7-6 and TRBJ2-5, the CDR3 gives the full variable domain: GAGVSQSPRYKVTKRGQDVALRCDPISGHVSLYWYRQALGQGPEFLTYFNYEAQQDKSGLPNDRFSAERPEGSISTLTIQRTEQRDSAMYRCASSSSRTEETQYFGPGTRLLVL.

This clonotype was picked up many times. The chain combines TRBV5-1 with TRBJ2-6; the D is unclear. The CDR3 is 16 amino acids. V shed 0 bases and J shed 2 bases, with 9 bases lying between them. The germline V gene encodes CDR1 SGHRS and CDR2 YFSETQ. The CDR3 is CASSLEVVPGANVLTF. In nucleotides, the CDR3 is TGCGCCAGCAGCTTGGAGGTCGTGCCTGGGGCCAACGTCCTGACTTTC.

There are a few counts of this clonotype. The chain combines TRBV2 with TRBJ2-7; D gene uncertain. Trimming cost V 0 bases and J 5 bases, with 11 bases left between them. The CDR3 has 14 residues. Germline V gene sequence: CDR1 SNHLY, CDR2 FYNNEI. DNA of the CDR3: TGTGCCAGCAGTGAAGCTCTAGTCGCCCACGAGCAGTACGTC. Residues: CASSEALVAHEQYV.

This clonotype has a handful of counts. The CDR3 coding sequence is TGCGCCAGCGTCTACAGGGGGTCGCACGTCTACGAGCAGTACGTC. It translates to CASVYRGSHVYEQYV. This chain connects TRBV5-1 to TRBJ2-7, with 8 bases fitting TRBD1. Germline V CDR1 and CDR2: SGHRS, YFSETQ. The CDR3 contains 15 residues. The J segment lost 3 bases and the V segment lost 7 bases, leaving 12 bases of the junction unmatched.

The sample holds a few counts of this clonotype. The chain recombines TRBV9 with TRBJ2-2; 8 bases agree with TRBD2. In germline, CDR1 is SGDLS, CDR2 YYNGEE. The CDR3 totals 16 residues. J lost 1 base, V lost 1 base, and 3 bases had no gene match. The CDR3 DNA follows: TGTGCCAGCAGCGTAATGCTAGCGGGGAACACCGGGGAGCTGTTTTTT. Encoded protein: CASSVMLAGNTGELFF. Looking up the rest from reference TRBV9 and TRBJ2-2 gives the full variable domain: DSGVTQTPKHLITATGQRVTLRCSPRSGDLSVYWYQQSLDQGLQFLIQYYNGEERAKGNILERFSAQQFPDLHSELNLSSLELGDSALYFCASSVMLAGNTGELFFGEGSRLTVL.

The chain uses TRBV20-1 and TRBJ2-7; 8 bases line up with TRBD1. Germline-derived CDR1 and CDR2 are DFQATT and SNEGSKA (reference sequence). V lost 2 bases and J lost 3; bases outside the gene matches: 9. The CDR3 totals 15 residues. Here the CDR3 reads CSARIPTGVDYEQYF. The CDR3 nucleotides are TGCAGTGCTAGAATCCCGACAGGGGTAGACTACGAGCAGTACTTC.

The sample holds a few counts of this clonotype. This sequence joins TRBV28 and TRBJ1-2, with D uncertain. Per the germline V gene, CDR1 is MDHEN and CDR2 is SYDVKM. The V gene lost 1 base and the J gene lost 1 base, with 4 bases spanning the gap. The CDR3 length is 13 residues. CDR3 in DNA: TGTGCCAGCAGTTTATACTATAACTATGGCTACACCTTC. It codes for CASSLYYNYGYTF.

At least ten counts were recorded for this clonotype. The CDR3 reads CASSSTSYNEQFF. CDR3 nucleotides: TGCGCCAGCAGCAGTACCTCTTACAATGAGCAGTTCTTC. This sequence joins TRBV5-1 and TRBJ2-1; D is unresolved. The CDR3 has 13 residues. Germline CDR1 reads SGHRS; CDR2 reads YFSETQ. Between the trimmed V and J ends, which lost 4 bases and 4 bases, there was a span of 9 bases.

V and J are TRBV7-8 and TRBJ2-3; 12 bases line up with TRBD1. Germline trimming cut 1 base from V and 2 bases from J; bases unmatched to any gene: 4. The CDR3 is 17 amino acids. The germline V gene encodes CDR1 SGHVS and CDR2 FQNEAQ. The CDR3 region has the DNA TGTGCCAGCAGCTTAGGGGGACAGGGGGCCCCCACAGATACGCAGTATTTT. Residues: CASSLGGQGAPTDTQYF.

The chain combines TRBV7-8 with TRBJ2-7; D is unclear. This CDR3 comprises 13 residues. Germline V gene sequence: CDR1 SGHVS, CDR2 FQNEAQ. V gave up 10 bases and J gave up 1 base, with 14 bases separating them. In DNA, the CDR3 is TGTGCCACCGGAATTGGGGTTTCCTACGAGCAGTACTTC. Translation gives CATGIGVSYEQYF. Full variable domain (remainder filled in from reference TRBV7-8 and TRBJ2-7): GAGVSQSPRYKVAKRGQDVALRCDPISGHVSLFWYQQALGQGPEFLTYFQNEAQLDKSGLPSDRFFAERPEGSVSTLKIQRTQQEDSAVYLCATGIGVSYEQYFGPGTRLTVT.

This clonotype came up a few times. CDR3 loop: CASEPSSGNTIYF. Here the CDR3 DNA reads TGTGCCAGCGAGCCGAGCTCTGGAAACACCATATATTTT. The chain has TRBV4-2 and TRBJ1-3; D gene uncertain. CDR3 size: 13 residues. Germline V gives CDR1 LGHNA, CDR2 YNFKEQ. The germline V and J ends were trimmed by 8 bases and 0 bases, with 8 bases remaining between them.

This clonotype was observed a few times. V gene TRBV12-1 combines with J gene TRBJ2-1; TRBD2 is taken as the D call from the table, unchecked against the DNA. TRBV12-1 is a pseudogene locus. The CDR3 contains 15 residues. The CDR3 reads CASSPGLERNNEQFF. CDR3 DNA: TGTGCCAGCAGCCCGGGACTAGAAAGAAACAATGAGCAGTTCTTC.

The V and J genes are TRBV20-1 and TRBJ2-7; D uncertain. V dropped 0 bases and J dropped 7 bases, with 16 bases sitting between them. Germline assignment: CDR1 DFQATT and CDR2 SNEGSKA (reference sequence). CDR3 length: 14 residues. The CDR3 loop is CSARDVLDPLEQYF. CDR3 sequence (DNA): TGCAGTGCTAGAGATGTGCTTGACCCCCTTGAGCAGTACTTC.

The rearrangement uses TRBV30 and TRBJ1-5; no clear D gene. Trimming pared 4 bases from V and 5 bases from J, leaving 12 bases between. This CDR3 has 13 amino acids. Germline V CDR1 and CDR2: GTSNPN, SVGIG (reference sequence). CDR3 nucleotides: TGTGCCTGGACGTCCGGGCCTCATCAGCCCCAGCATTTT. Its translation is CAWTSGPHQPQHF. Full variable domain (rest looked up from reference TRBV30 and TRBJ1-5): SQTIHQWPATLVQPVGSPLSLECTVEGTSNPNLYWYRQAAGRGLQLLFYSVGIGQISSEVPQNLSASRPQDRQFILSSKKLLLSDSGFYLCAWTSGPHQPQHFGDGTRLSIL.

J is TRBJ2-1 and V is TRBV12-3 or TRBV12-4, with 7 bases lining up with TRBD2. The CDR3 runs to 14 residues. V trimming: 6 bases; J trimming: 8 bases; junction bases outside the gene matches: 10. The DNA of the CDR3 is TGTGCCAGCAGGTCCTGGGGGGGGAGGCATGAGCAGTTCTTC. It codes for CASRSWGGRHEQFF.

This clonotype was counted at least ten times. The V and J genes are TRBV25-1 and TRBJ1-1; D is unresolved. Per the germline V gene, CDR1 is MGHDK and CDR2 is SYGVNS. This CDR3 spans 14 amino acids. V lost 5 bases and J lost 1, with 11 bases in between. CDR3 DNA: TGTGCCAGCAGTCCCTGGACGGGGAACACTGAAGCTTTCTTT. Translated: CASSPWTGNTEAFF.

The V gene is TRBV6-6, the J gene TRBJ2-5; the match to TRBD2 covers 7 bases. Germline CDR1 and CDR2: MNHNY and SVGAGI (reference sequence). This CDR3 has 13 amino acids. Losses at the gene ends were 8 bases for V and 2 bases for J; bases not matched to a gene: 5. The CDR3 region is CASGWRGQETQYF. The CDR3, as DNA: TGTGCCAGCGGTTGGCGGGGGCAAGAGACCCAGTACTTC.

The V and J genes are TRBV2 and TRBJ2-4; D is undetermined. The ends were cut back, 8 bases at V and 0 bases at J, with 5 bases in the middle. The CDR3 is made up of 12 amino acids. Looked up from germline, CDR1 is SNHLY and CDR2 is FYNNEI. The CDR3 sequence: CASEAAKNIQYF. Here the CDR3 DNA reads TGTGCCAGCGAAGCAGCCAAAAACATTCAGTACTTC.

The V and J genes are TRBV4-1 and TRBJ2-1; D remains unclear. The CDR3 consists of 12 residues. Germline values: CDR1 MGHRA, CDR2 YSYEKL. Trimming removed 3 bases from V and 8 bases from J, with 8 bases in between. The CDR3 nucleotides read TGCGCCAGCAGCCAGTCCGGAGATGAGCAGTTCTTC. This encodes CASSQSGDEQFF.

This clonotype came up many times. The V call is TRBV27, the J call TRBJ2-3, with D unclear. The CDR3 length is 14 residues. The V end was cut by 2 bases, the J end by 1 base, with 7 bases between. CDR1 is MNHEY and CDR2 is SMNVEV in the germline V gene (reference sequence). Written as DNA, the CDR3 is TGTGCCAGCAGTTTAGCGGTGGGCACAGATACGCAGTATTTT. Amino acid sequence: CASSLAVGTDTQYF.

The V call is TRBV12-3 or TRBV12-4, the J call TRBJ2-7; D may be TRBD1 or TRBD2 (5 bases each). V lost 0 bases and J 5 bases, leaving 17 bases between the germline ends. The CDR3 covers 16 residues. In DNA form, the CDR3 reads TGTGCCAGCAGTTTAGCAGGACGGGGCTGGGTGGACGAGCAGTACTTC. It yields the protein CASSLAGRGWVDEQYF.

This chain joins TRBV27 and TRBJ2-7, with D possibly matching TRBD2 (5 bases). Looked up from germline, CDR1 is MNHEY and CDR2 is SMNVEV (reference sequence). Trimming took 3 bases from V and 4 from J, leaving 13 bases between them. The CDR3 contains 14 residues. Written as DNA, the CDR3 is TGTGCCAGCAGTTTCGTGGGGAGTGGGTACGAGCAGTACTTC. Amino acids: CASSFVGSGYEQYF.

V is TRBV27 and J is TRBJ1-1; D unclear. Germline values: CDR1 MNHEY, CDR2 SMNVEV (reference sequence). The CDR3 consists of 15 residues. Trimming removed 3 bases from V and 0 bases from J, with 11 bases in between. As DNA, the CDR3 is TGTGCCAGCAGTTTTGGACGGACCATGAACACTGAAGCTTTCTTT. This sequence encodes CASSFGRTMNTEAFF.

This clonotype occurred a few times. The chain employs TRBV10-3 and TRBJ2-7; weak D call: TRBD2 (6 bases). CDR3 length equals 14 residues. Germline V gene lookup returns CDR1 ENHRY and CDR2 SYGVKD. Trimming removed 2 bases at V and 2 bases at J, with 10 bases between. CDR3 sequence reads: CAISERPGAYEQYV. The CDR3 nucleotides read TGTGCCATCAGTGAGCGCCCGGGGGCCTACGAGCAGTACGTC.

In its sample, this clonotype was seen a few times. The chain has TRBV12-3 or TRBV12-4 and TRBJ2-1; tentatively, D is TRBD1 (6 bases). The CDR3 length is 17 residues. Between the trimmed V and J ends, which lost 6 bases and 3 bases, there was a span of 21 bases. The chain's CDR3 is CASSSFLGGFLYNEQFF. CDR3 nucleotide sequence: TGTGCCAGCAGCTCCTTTCTAGGGGGTTTCCTCTACAATGAGCAGTTCTTC.

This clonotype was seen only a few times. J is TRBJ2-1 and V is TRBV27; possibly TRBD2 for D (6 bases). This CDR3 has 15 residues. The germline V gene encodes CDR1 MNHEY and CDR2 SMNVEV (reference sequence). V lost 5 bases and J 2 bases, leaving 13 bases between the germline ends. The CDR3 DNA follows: TGTGCCAGCAGTGGGGGACTTGGCACCTACAATGAGCAGTTCTTC. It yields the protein CASSGGLGTYNEQFF.